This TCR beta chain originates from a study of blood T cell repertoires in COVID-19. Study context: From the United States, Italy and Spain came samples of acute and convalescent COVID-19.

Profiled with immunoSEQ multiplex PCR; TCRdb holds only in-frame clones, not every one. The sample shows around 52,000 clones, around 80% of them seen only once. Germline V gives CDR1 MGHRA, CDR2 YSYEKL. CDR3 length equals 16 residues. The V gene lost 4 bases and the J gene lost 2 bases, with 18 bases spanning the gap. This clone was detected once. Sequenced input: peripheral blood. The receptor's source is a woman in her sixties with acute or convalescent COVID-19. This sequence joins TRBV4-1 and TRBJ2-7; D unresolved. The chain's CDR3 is CASSPDTLMWTYEQYF. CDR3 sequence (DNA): TGCGCCAGCAGCCCCGACACACTCATGTGGACCTACGAGCAGTACTTC.